This T cell receptor (beta chain) was identified during a study of T cell changes during pregnancy in multiple sclerosis. The CDR3 consists of 15 residues. Per germline, CDR1 LNHDA and CDR2 SQIVND (reference sequence). The junction had 7 bases not matched to a gene; V was cut back by 5 bases and J by 5 bases. The assay was immunoSEQ multiplex PCR, and TCRdb's table has in-frame clones only and misses some. The sample includes 130,000 or so clones, around 95% of them seen just once. The specimen comprised peripheral blood, sampled after pregnancy. The chain employs TRBV19 and TRBJ1-2, with 11 bases aligning to TRBD1. This clonotype originated in a female donor with multiple sclerosis, enrolled in a pregnancy study. Here the CDR3 reads CASSRGQGASYGYTF. CDR3 coding DNA: TGTGCCAGTAGTCGCGGACAGGGGGCTTCGTATGGCTACACCTTC.